This TCR beta chain was sequenced for a study of CD8 T cells in ankylosing spondylitis. Study results and limitations: Within matched ankylosing spondylitis synovial fluid, disease-linked clones were reportedly significantly enriched. As for the disease-linked clones, they showed a CD8+ phenotype and occurred at relatively low frequencies in peripheral blood.

This clonotype appeared many times. Its specificity is not known. Construction of TCR beta libraries was performed using quantitative 5'-RACE with molecular barcodes. Using its own MiXCR run on the 5' RACE reads, TCRdb lists one record per CDR3 protein. Of about 240,000 distinct CDR3 sequences in the sample, more than 20% are singletons; the top ten hold over 0.55%. The specimen was blood, either unsorted or a sorted T cell fraction (not recorded which). The TCR originated in a male donor with ankylosing spondylitis or in good health (not recorded which).

CDR3 loop: CASSSLGSGTQYF. The DNA of the CDR3 is TGTGCCAGCAGTTCTTTAGGGTCCGGGACCCAGTACTTC. The chain combines TRBV2 with TRBJ2-5; D is unresolved. Germline loops: CDR1 SNHLY, CDR2 FYNNEI. V was pared by 5 bases and J by 7 bases, with 14 bases between. The CDR3 is 13 residues long.